One sample yielded the 10 T cell receptor beta chains listed below, sequenced in a study of blood T cell repertoires in COVID-19. Produced via immunoSEQ multiplex PCR; TCRdb's table is partial and in-frame only. Found here are about 300,000 clones, 80% to 90% of them singletons; the top ten hold just under 6.5%. Sequencing was done on a sample of peripheral blood. These TCRs come from a woman aged 45 to 65 with COVID-19, enrolled during active disease.

This chain joins TRBV20-1 and TRBJ2-7; the match to TRBD2 covers 7 bases. V lost 3 bases, J lost 2 bases, and 7 bases stayed unmatched. CDR1 and CDR2 (germline): DFQATT, SNEGSKA (reference sequence). The CDR3 spans 14 residues. DNA for the CDR3: TGCAGTGCTAGTCTCGGGAGGAACGCCTACGAGCAGTACTTC. Amino acids: CSASLGRNAYEQYF.

The chain uses TRBV13 and TRBJ1-6, with D unclear. The CDR3 spans 13 residues. Germline lookup yields CDR1 PRHDT and CDR2 FYEKMQ (reference sequence). Trimming took off 4 bases at V and 9 bases at J, with 10 bases between the two ends. Here the CDR3 reads CASSSGSGSPLHF. The CDR3 DNA reads TGTGCCAGCAGCTCCGGGAGCGGTTCACCCCTCCACTTT.

The chain has TRBV10-3 and TRBJ2-5, with 10 nucleotides matching TRBD1. The germline V gene encodes CDR1 ENHRY and CDR2 SYGVKD. The CDR3 extends over 14 amino acids. Losses at the gene ends were 6 bases for V and 5 bases for J; bases not matched to a gene: 6. The chain's CDR3 is CAIRPTGGGETQYF. CDR3 nucleotide sequence: TGTGCCATCAGACCGACAGGGGGCGGGGAGACCCAGTACTTC.

The chain links TRBV18 to TRBJ2-7; weak D call: TRBD2 (6 bases). Per the germline V gene, CDR1 is KGHSH and CDR2 is LQKENI. Deletions cut 4 bases from V and 3 bases from J, with 10 bases between. CDR3 length: 13 amino acids. CDR3 sequence: CASSRGTNYEQYF. DNA for the CDR3: TGTGCCAGCTCACGCGGGACCAACTACGAGCAGTACTTC. The whole variable domain, filled in from reference TRBV18 and TRBJ2-7, reads NAGVMQNPRHLVRRRGQEARLRCSPMKGHSHVYWYRQLPEEGLKFMVYLQKENIIDESGMPKERFSAEFPKEGPSILRIQQVVRGDSAAYFCASSRGTNYEQYFGPGTRLTVT.

The rearrangement links TRBV18 to TRBJ1-1, with a weak D call TRBD1 (5 bases). Germline V gene lookup returns CDR1 KGHSH and CDR2 LQKENI. Trimming cost V 4 bases and J 1 base, with 7 bases left between them. This CDR3 is built from 13 residues. CDR3 loop: CASSLQENTEAFF. The CDR3 DNA reads as TGTGCCAGCTCACTACAGGAGAACACTGAAGCTTTCTTT.

The J gene is TRBJ2-5, the V gene TRBV6-5, with 9 bases lining up with TRBD1. Germline loops: CDR1 MNHEY, CDR2 SVGAGI. The junction had 2 bases not matched to a gene; V was cut back by 4 bases and J by 5 bases. This CDR3 is 13 amino acids long. The DNA of the CDR3 is TGTGCCAGCAGTTCGACAGGGGGGGAGACCCAGTACTTC. Protein sequence: CASSSTGGETQYF.

This rearrangement joins TRBV10-3 to TRBJ1-1; D might be TRBD1 (6 bases). The CDR3 is made up of 12 amino acids. CDR1 ENHRY and CDR2 SYGVKD come from the germline V gene. The germline V and J ends were trimmed by 6 bases and 3 bases, with 8 bases remaining between them. CDR3 region: CAIRQGDTEAFF. DNA of the CDR3: TGTGCCATCAGACAGGGAGACACTGAAGCTTTCTTT.

The chain is built from TRBV5-4 and TRBJ2-7, with 8 bases matching TRBD1. CDR3 size: 15 residues. CDR1 is SGHNT and CDR2 is YYREEE in the germline V gene (reference sequence). With V trimmed by 1 base and J by 6 bases, 9 bases remained unmatched. The CDR3 bases are TGTGCCAGCAGCTTGTTGGTGGGACAGGAAGCCGAGCAGTACTTC. Amino acid sequence: CASSLLVGQEAEQYF.

J is TRBJ1-1 and V is TRBV19, with D maybe TRBD1 (5 bases). The CDR3 contains 13 residues. Trimming shortened V by 6 bases and J by 1 base, and 9 bases separated the two germline ends. CDR1 LNHDA and CDR2 SQIVND come from the germline V gene (reference sequence). CDR3 loop: CASRKQENTEAFF. CDR3 bases: TGTGCCAGTAGAAAACAGGAGAACACTGAAGCTTTCTTT. Together with reference TRBV19 and TRBJ1-1, the CDR3 gives the full variable domain: DGGITQSPKYLFRKEGQNVTLSCEQNLNHDAMYWYRQDPGQGLRLIYYSQIVNDFQKGDIAEGYSVSREKKESFPLTVTSAQKNPTAFYLCASRKQENTEAFFGQGTRLTVV.

For the CDR3, the DNA is TGTGCCAGCAGTACAGGGGGCCGGGTTGAAGCTTTCTTT. Translation gives CASSTGGRVEAFF. The rearrangement links TRBV3-1 (or the pseudogene TRBV3-2) to TRBJ1-1; 9 bases align to TRBD1. The CDR3 has 13 residues. The V gene end was trimmed by 6 bases and the J gene end by 7 bases; junction bases not matched to a gene: 6. Germline lookup yields CDR1 LGHDT and CDR2 YNNKEL (reference sequence).